This T cell receptor beta chain derives from a study of cytomegalovirus exposure and HLA in healthy donors. This PCR relied on a set of 60 Vbeta primers and 13 Jbeta primers. TCRdb's copy holds only in-frame clones and misses some; the assay was immunoSEQ multiplex PCR. The sample contains 150,000 or so clones, roughly 80% of which appear only once. Per the germline V gene, CDR1 is MRHNA and CDR2 is SNTAGT. The CDR3 is made up of 14 amino acids. Unmatched junction bases numbered 8, after V lost 9 bases and J lost 3 bases. The chain employs TRBV6-4 and TRBJ2-7, with 10 bases fitting TRBD2. The sample was PBMCs. The clonotype was recovered from a man aged 40-49 years in good health and CMV-seropositive. Here the CDR3 reads CARALAGACYEQYF. The CDR3 DNA reads TGTGCCAGAGCGCTAGCGGGAGCTTGCTACGAGCAGTACTTC.